The present entry profiles one T cell receptor (beta chain) with its context. Germline values: CDR1 SGHVS, CDR2 FQNEAQ. V dropped 5 bases and J dropped 7; count of bases not matched to a gene: 19. The CDR3 totals 19 residues. The data were produced by immunoSEQ multiplex PCR, yet TCRdb's version contains in-frame clones alone and is incomplete. Counted here are 100,000 to 150,000 clones, approximately 80% occurring once; the ten biggest clones make up 10% to 15%. The sample is drawn from a study of blood T cell repertoires in COVID-19. Sequencing was carried out using peripheral blood. This sequence originates from a man aged 60 to 75 with acute or convalescent COVID-19. This chain connects TRBV7-8 to TRBJ2-1; 11 bases are shared with TRBD2. CDR3 nucleotide sequence: TGTGCCAGCAGCCTCCGCCGGACTAGCGGGCGGTCACGACCAAATGAGCAGTTCTTC. Translated, it gives CASSLRRTSGRSRPNEQFF.